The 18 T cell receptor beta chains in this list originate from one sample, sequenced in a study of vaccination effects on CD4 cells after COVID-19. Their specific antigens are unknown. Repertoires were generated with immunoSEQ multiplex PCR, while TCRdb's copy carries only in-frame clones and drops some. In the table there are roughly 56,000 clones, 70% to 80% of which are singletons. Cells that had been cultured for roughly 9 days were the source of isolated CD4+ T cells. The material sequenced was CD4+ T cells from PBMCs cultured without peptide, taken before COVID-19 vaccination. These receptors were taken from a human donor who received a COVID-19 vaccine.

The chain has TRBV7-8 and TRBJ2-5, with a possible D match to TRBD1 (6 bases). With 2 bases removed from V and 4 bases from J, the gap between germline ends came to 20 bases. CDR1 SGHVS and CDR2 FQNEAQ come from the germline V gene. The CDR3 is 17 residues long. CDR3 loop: CASSLRVEGVAVETQYF. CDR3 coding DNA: TGTGCCAGCAGCTTACGAGTAGAGGGGGTGGCTGTAGAGACCCAGTACTTC. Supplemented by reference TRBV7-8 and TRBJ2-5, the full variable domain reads GAGVSQSPRYKVAKRGQDVALRCDPISGHVSLFWYQQALGQGPEFLTYFQNEAQLDKSGLPSDRFFAERPEGSVSTLKIQRTQQEDSAVYLCASSLRVEGVAVETQYFGPGTRLLVL.

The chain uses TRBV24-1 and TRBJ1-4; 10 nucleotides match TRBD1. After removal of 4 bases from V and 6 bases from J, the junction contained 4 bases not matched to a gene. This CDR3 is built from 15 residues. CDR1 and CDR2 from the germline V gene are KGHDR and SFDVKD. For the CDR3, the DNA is TGTGCCACCAGTGACCCCGGGACAGGGGATGAAAAACTGTTTTTT. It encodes CATSDPGTGDEKLFF.

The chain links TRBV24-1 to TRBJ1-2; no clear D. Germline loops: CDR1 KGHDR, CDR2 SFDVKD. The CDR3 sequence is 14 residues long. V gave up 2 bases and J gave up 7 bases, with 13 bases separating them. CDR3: CATSDSGILGGYTF. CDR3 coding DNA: TGTGCCACCAGTGATTCCGGGATCCTTGGTGGCTACACCTTC.

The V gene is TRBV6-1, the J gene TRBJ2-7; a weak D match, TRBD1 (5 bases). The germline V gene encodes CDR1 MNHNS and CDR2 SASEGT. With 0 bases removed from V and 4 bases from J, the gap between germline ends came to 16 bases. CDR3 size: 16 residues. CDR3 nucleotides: TGTGCCAGCAGTGAAGCGGAGACAAGGGGAAAGTACGAGCAGTACGTC. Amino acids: CASSEAETRGKYEQYV.

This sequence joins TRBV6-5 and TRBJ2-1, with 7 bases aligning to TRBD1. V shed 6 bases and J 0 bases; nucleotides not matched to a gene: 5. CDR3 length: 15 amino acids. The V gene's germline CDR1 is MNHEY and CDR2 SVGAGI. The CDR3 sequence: CASRPRDSSYNEQFF. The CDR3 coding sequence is TGTGCCAGCAGGCCCCGGGACAGCTCCTACAATGAGCAGTTCTTC.

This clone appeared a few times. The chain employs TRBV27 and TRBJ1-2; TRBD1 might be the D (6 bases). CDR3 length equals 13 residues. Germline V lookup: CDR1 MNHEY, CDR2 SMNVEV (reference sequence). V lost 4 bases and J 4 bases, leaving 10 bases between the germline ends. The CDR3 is CASSSTGTYGYTF. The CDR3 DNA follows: TGTGCCAGCAGTTCAACAGGGACCTATGGCTACACCTTC.

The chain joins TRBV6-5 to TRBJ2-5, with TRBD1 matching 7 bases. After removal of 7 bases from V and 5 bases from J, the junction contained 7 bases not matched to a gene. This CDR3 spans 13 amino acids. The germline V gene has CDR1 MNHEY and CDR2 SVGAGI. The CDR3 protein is CASTRQGLETQYF. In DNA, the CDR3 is TGTGCCAGCACTCGACAGGGATTGGAGACCCAGTACTTC.

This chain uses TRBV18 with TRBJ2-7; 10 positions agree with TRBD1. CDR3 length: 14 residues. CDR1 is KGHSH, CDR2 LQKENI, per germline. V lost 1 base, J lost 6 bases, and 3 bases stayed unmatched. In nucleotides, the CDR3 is TGTGCCAGCTCACCACTGGACAGGGGGGGCGAGCAGTACGTC. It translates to CASSPLDRGGEQYV.

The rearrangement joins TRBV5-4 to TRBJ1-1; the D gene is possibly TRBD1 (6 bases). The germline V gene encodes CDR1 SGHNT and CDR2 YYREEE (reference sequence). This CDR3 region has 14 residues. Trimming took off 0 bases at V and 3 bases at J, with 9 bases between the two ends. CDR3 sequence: CASSLAGGDTEAFF. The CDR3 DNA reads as TGTGCCAGCAGCTTGGCGGGGGGCGACACTGAAGCTTTCTTT.

This chain's CDR3 is CASSVDINRELFF. DNA for the CDR3: TGTGCCAGCAGCGTGGACATAAACCGGGAGCTGTTTTTT. The chain couples TRBV9 to TRBJ2-2; possibly TRBD1 for D (5 bases). V was clipped by 2 bases and J by 9 bases, with 11 bases between them. Germline CDR1 reads SGDLS; CDR2 reads YYNGEE. The CDR3 length is 13 residues.

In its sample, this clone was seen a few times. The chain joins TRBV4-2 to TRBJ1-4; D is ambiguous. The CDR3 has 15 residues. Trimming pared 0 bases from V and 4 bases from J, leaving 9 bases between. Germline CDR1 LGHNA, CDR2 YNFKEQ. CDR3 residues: CASSQEGRVNEKLFF. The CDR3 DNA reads TGTGCCAGCAGCCAAGAAGGTCGGGTTAATGAAAAACTGTTTTTT.

CDR3 sequence: CASSIGMWETQYF. CDR3 DNA sequence: TGTGCCAGTAGTATAGGAATGTGGGAGACCCAGTACTTC. The V call is TRBV19, the J call TRBJ2-5; D unresolved. The CDR3 consists of 13 residues. Germline V gene data show CDR1 as LNHDA and CDR2 as SQIVND (reference sequence). Deletions cut 1 base from V and 5 bases from J, with 8 bases between. Full variable domain (missing parts from reference TRBV19 and TRBJ2-5): DGGITQSPKYLFRKEGQNVTLSCEQNLNHDAMYWYRQDPGQGLRLIYYSQIVNDFQKGDIAEGYSVSREKKESFPLTVTSAQKNPTAFYLCASSIGMWETQYFGPGTRLLVL.

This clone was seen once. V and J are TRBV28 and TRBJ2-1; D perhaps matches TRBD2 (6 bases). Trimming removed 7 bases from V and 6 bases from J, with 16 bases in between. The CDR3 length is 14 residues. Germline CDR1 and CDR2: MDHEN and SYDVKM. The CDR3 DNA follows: TGTGCCAGCACCTTACCCGGGACTTTCAATGAGCAGTTCTTC. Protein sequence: CASTLPGTFNEQFF.

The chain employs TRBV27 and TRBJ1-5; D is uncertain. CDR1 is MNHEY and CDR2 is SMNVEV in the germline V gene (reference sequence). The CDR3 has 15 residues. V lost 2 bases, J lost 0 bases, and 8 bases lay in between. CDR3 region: CASSLGRYSNQPQHF. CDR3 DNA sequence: TGTGCCAGCAGTTTAGGGCGGTATAGCAATCAGCCCCAGCATTTT.

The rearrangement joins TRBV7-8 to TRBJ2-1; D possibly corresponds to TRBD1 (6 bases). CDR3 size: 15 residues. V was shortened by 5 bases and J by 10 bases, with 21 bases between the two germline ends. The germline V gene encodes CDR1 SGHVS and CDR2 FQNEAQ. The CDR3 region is CASSSRDMALREQFF. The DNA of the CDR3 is TGTGCCAGCAGCAGTCGGGACATGGCCCTTCGGGAGCAGTTCTTC.

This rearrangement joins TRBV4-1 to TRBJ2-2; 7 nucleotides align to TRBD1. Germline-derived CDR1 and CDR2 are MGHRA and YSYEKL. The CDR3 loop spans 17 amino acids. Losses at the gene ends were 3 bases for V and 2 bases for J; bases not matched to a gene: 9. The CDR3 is CASSHTPGQHNTGELFF. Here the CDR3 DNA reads TGCGCCAGCAGCCATACCCCGGGACAGCATAACACCGGGGAGCTGTTTTTT.

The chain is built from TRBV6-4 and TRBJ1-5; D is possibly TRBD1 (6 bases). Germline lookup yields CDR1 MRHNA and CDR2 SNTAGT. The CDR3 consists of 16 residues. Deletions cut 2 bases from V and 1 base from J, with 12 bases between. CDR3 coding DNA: TGTGCCAGCAGTGACCCCAGGGGCAGGAGCAATCAGCCCCAGCATTTT. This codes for CASSDPRGRSNQPQHF.

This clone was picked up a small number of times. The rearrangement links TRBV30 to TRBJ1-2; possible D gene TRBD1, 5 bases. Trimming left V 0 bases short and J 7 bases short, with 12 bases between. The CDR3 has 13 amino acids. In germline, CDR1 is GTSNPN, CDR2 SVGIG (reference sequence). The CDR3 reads CAWSVSQGAGYTF. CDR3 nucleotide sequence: TGTGCCTGGAGTGTCAGCCAGGGTGCTGGCTACACCTTC.